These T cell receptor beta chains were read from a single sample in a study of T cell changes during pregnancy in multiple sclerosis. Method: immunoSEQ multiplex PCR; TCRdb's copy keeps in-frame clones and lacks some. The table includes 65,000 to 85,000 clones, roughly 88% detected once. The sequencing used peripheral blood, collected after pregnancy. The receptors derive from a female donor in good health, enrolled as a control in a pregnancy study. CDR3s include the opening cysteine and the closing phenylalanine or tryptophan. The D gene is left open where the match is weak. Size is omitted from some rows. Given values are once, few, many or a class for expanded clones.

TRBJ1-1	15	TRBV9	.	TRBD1	CASSPGTVWGTEAFF	TGTGCCAGCAGCCCGGGGACAGTTTGGGGCACTGAAGCTTTCTTT
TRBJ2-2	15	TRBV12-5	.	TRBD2	CASGLLAGATGELFF	TGTGCTAGTGGTTTGCTAGCGGGGGCCACCGGGGAGCTGTTTTTT
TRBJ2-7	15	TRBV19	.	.	CASSPAKGLYYEQYF	TGTGCCAGTAGCCCGGCCAAAGGACTTTACTACGAGCAGTACTTC
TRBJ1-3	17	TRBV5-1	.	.	CASRYGGTDTAGNTIYF	TGCGCCAGCAGGTACGGAGGGACGGACACCGCTGGAAACACCATATATTTT
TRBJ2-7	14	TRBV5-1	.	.	CASSNTGFTYEQYF	TGCGCCAGCAGCAATACAGGCTTTACCTACGAGCAGTACTTC
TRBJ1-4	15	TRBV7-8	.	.	CASSLGQGSGEKLFF	TGTGCCAGCAGCCTGGGCCAGGGATCCGGTGAAAAACTGTTTTTT
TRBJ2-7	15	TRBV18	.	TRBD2	CASSPPGREGYEQYF	TGTGCCAGCTCACCACCGGGGCGGGAGGGCTACGAGCAGTACTTC
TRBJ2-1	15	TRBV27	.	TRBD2	CASSLQRGGYNEQFF	TGTGCCAGCAGTTTACAAAGGGGAGGGTACAATGAGCAGTTCTTC
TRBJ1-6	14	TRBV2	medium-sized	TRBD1	CASSAGTGNSPLHF	TGTGCCAGCAGCGCAGGGACAGGGAATTCACCCCTCCACTTT
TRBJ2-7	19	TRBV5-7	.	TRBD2	CASSFPGTSGSQGSYEQYF	TGTGCCAGCAGCTTTCCCGGGACTAGCGGGAGTCAGGGCTCCTACGAGCAGTACTTC
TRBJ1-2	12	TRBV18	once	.	CASSPARDGYTF	TGTGCCAGCTCACCGGCGAGGGATGGCTACACCTTC